The rows below give T cell receptor beta chains drawn from one sample of a study of spatial heterogeneity in lung cancer. MiXCR was run by TCRdb on the 5' RACE reads, yielding one entry per CDR3 protein. The sample carries around 110,000 distinct CDR3 sequences, approximately 12% recorded once. Material: PBMCs, obtained at follow-up. These TCRs come from a male donor with early-stage non-small cell lung cancer. Both conserved end residues are part of each CDR3. A D gene is named only where the DNA matches it firmly. Clone size is given for some rows only: seen once, a few or many times, or a class if the clone is expanded.

size,J,D,V,DNA,CDR3
few,TRBJ1-4,TRBD1,TRBV20-1,TGCAGTGCCGGGAGGACAGGGGGCTTTGAAAAACTGTTTTTT,CSAGRTGGFEKLFF
many,TRBJ2-2,.,TRBV18,TGTGCCAGCTCAGCAGTAACGAACACCGGGGAGCTGTTTTTT,CASSAVTNTGELFF
few,TRBJ2-5,.,TRBV10-3,TGTGCCACCCACCAGGGCCTCCAAGAGACCCAGTACTTC,CATHQGLQETQYF
few,TRBJ1-6,.,TRBV5-1,TGCGCCAGCCGACTTACAGGGAAAAATAATTCACCCCTCCACTTT,CASRLTGKNNSPLHF
.,TRBJ2-2,TRBD2,TRBV7-9,TGTGCCAGCAGCTCCCTAGCGGGGGCCCACACCGGGGAGCTGTTTTTT,CASSSLAGAHTGELFF
few,TRBJ2-3,TRBD2,TRBV20-1,TGCAGTGCTAGAGCGGCTAGCGGCTTCACAGATACGCAGTATTTT,CSARAASGFTDTQYF
.,TRBJ1-2,TRBD1,TRBV4-1,TGCGCCAGCAGCCAAGTCACCGGGACAGAGAACTATGGCTACACCTTC,CASSQVTGTENYGYTF
.,TRBJ1-1,.,TRBV20-1,TGCAGTGCTAGAGCGGGGGGAGCGTTGGGGAACACTGAAGCTTTCTTT,CSARAGGALGNTEAFF
few,TRBJ2-7,TRBD1,TRBV7-9,TGTGCCAGCAGCCTCATGAGGGGACAGGGGTCCTACGAGCAGTACTTC,CASSLMRGQGSYEQYF
many,TRBJ2-1,TRBD2,TRBV28,TGTGCCAGCAGTTTAATAGCGGGCCAATACAATGAGCAGTTCTTC,CASSLIAGQYNEQFF
.,TRBJ1-2,.,TRBV9,TGTGCCAGCAGCGTAGCGGGCACCAGCTATGGCTACACCTTC,CASSVAGTSYGYTF
few,TRBJ2-7,TRBD2,TRBV6-6,TGTGCCAGCAGTTACTTGGGACTAGCGGGGGGTTCTGGTGAGCAGTACTTC,CASSYLGLAGGSGEQYF
many,TRBJ1-1,TRBD1,TRBV7-2,TGTGCCAGCAGCGCCTGGACAGGGGCAGGGACTGAAGCTTTCTTT,CASSAWTGAGTEAFF
few,TRBJ1-1,.,TRBV9,TGTGCCAGCAGCGTAGCGGCATTAAACACTGAAGCTTTCTTT,CASSVAALNTEAFF
.,TRBJ2-3,.,TRBV4-3,TGCGCCAGCAGCTCCGGAGGCGGGGGCACAGATACGCAGTATTTT,CASSSGGGGTDTQYF
.,TRBJ1-4,.,TRBV2,TGTGCCAGCAAAGTCAGGGCCCAAGAAAAACTGTTTTTT,CASKVRAQEKLFF
.,TRBJ1-2,.,TRBV28,TGTGCCAGCAACTCCCGACCGATCTTCTATGGCTACACCTTC,CASNSRPIFYGYTF
.,TRBJ2-3,TRBD2,TRBV5-1,TGCGCCAGCAGCAAGCCAGCCCTAGCGGGGGGGGCAGATACGCAGTATTTT,CASSKPALAGGADTQYF
few,TRBJ2-5,.,TRBV4-3,TGCGCCAGCAGCCAAGATTATGCGGGGTTTGAGACCCAGTACTTC,CASSQDYAGFETQYF
many,TRBJ1-1,.,TRBV20-1,TGCAGTGCCCAGAGAGGGAGTAACACTGAAGCTTTCTTT,CSAQRGSNTEAFF
many,TRBJ1-5,.,TRBV19,TGTGCCAGTAGTATGATGGGCCCCAATCAGCCCCAGCATTTT,CASSMMGPNQPQHF
few,TRBJ1-2,TRBD1,TRBV18,TGTGCCAGCTCACCAAAGGACGACAGGGAGAACTATGGCTACACCTTC,CASSPKDDRENYGYTF
.,TRBJ2-1,.,TRBV5-6,TGTGCCAGCAGCTTAGTGAGGGTTGAGCAGTTCTTC,CASSLVRVEQFF
few,TRBJ2-7,.,TRBV4-3,TGCGCCAGCAGCCAAGCCGGGACACCCTACGAGCAGTACTTC,CASSQAGTPYEQYF
many,TRBJ1-3,.,TRBV9,TGTGCCAGCAGCGTAGCGACAGCGTCTGGAAACACCATATATTTT,CASSVATASGNTIYF
.,TRBJ1-3,.,TRBV5-1,TGCGCCAGCAGCTTTGGGGAAACTGGAAACACCATATATTTT,CASSFGETGNTIYF